The rows below give T cell receptor beta chains drawn from one sample of a study of blood T cell repertoires in COVID-19. Sequenced by immunoSEQ multiplex PCR; TCRdb stores in-frame clones only, minus some. This sample yields about 20,000 clones, of which 86% are seen a single time; 11% belongs to the top ten. Sequencing was carried out using peripheral blood. The receptor set was obtained from a human donor in a cohort sampled during active COVID-19. Each CDR3 is given with its conserved first and last residue. The D gene is left open where the match is weak. Expanded clones get a size class; other rows say once, few or many, or leave the size out.

j_call cdr3_length d_call v_call clone_size cdr3_aa cdr3_nt
TRBJ1-2 16 TRBD1 TRBV28 - CASNDNVGQGKYGYTF TGTGCCAGCAACGATAACGTAGGACAGGGCAAATATGGCTACACCTTC
TRBJ2-7 14 TRBD1 TRBV15 - CATSFRDRGGGQYF TGTGCCACCAGCTTCCGGGACAGAGGTGGGGGGCAGTACTTC
TRBJ1-4 14 TRBD1 TRBV28 - CASRSGTGREKLFF TGTGCCAGCAGGTCCGGGACAGGGCGTGAAAAACTGTTTTTT
TRBJ1-5 17 TRBD1 TRBV2 - CASGTTPGQDSNQPQHF TGTGCCAGCGGTACAACACCGGGACAGGATAGCAATCAGCCCCAGCATTTT
TRBJ1-2 16 TRBD1 TRBV13 - CASSRRTGGRHYGYTF TGTGCCAGCAGCCGCCGGACAGGGGGCCGTCACTATGGCTACACCTTC
TRBJ2-2 14 TRBD1 TRBV24-1 once CATSGRQGTGELFF TGTGCCACCAGTGGGAGACAGGGCACCGGGGAGCTGTTTTTT
TRBJ2-1 17 TRBD2 TRBV4-2 - CASSQNGAGGSYNEQFF TGTGCCAGCAGCCAGAACGGCGCGGGAGGGTCCTACAATGAGCAGTTCTTC
TRBJ1-4 14 - TRBV29-1 - CSVREGTHGEKLFF TGCAGCGTCCGGGAGGGGACGCACGGTGAAAAACTGTTTTTT
TRBJ2-3 14 - TRBV3-1/TRBV3-2 - CASSRGTLTDTQYF TGTGCCAGCAGCCGGGGGACTTTAACAGATACGCAGTATTTT
TRBJ1-3 16 TRBD1 TRBV4-1 - CASSQKGAQAGNTIYF TGCGCCAGCAGCCAAAAGGGGGCTCAGGCTGGAAACACCATATATTTT
TRBJ2-6 15 - TRBV6-5 - CASRPGSTGANVLTF TGTGCCAGCAGGCCGGGGAGTACGGGGGCCAACGTCCTGACTTTC
TRBJ1-4 15 - TRBV5-1 - CASSLGTATNEKLFF TGCGCCAGCAGCTTGGGGACAGCCACGAATGAAAAACTGTTTTTT
TRBJ2-5 16 - TRBV14 - CASSHVFAGSQETQYF TGTGCCAGCAGCCATGTATTTGCGGGTAGCCAAGAGACCCAGTACTTC
TRBJ1-6 18 TRBD1 TRBV6-2/TRBV6-3 - CASSYHLGQGTDNSPLHF TGTGCCAGCAGTTATCATCTGGGACAGGGGACGGATAATTCACCCCTCCACTTT
TRBJ2-7 13 TRBD1 TRBV5-1 - CASSSGTGTEQYF TGCGCCAGCAGCTCCGGGACAGGGACCGAGCAGTACTTC
TRBJ1-3 14 - TRBV7-2 - CASSLAPTGNTIYF TGTGCCAGCAGCTTAGCCCCTACTGGAAACACCATATATTTT
TRBJ2-7 15 - TRBV3-1/TRBV3-2 - CASSQGARATYEQYF TGTGCCAGCAGCCAAGGAGCCAGGGCCACCTACGAGCAGTACTTC
TRBJ1-1 13 TRBD1 TRBV6-6 - CASSYGDRVEAFF TGTGCCAGCAGTTACGGAGACAGGGTTGAAGCTTTCTTT
TRBJ1-5 14 TRBD1 TRBV6-5 - CASSSTDRNQPQHF TGTGCCAGCAGTTCAACGGACAGGAATCAGCCCCAGCATTTT
TRBJ1-2 16 TRBD1 TRBV28 - CASSLPDRVQSYGYTF TGTGCCAGCAGTTTACCCGACAGGGTTCAGAGCTATGGCTACACCTTC
TRBJ2-3 14 TRBD2 TRBV29-1 - CSVDLAASTDTQYF TGCAGCGTGGATCTAGCGGCAAGCACAGATACGCAGTATTTT
TRBJ2-1 14 TRBD2 TRBV11-2 - CASSFGTTYNEQFF TGTGCCAGCAGCTTCGGGACTACCTACAATGAGCAGTTCTTC